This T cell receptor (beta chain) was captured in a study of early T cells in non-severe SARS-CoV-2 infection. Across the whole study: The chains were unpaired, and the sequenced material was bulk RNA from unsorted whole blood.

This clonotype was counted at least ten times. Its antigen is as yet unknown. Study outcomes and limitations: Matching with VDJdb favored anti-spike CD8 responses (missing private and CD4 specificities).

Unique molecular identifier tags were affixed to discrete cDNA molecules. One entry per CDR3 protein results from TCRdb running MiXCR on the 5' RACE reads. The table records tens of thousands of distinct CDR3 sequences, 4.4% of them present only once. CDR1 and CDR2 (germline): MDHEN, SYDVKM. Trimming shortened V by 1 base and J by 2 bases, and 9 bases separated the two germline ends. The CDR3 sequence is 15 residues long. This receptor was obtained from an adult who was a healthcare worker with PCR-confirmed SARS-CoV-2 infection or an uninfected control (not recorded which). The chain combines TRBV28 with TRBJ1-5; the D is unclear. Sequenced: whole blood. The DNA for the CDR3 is TGTGCCAGCAGTTTATTCGGGAAGGGCAATCAGCCCCAGCATTTT. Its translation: CASSLFGKGNQPQHF.